This TCR beta chain was recovered during a study of T-cell memory formation after mild COVID-19. On the study more broadly: Clustering of TCRs was largely donor specific. Study results and limitations: While clones contracting from day 15 to 85 were balanced between CD4 and CD8, later expanders leaned CD4+. Shrinking CD4+ clones were chiefly CM and EM; CD8+ ones were chiefly EMRA.

5'RACE primed from the constant segment yielded TCR alpha and TCR beta cDNA libraries bearing sample barcodes and UMIs. TCRdb processed the 5' RACE reads anew with MiXCR; each CDR3 protein has one entry. The sample has almost 350,000 distinct CDR3 sequences, 20% to 25% seen once. This clonotype was counted between two and nine times. Its antigen is undetermined. The CDR3 contains 15 residues. Germline V lookup: CDR1 MNHEY, CDR2 SMNVEV (reference sequence). The chain employs TRBV27 and TRBJ1-4; D possibly corresponds to TRBD1 (6 bases). Sequenced sample: PBMCs or a T cell subset sorted from them (not recorded which). The source is a man between 18 and 29 years old who had mild COVID-19 (a few samples of this study predate the infection). Cell type and time point are not known. The CDR3 region has the DNA TGTGTCCAGTTTCCTCCCCAGGGGACTAATGAAAAACTGTTTTTT. Translation: CVQFPPQGTNEKLFF.